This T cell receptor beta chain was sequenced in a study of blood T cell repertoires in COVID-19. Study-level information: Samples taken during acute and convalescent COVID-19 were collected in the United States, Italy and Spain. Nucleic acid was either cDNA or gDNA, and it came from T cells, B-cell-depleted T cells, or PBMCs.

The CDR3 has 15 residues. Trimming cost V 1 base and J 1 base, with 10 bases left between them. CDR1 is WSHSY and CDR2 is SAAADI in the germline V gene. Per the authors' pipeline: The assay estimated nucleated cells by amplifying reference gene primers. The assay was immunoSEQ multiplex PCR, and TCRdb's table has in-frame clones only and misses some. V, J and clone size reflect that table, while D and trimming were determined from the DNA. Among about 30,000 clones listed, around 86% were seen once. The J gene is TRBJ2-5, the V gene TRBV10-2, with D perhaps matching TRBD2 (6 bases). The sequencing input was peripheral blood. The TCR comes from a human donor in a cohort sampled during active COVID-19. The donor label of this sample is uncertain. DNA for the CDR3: TGCGCCAGCAGTGAGTGGGGGGATCGCCAAGAGACCCAGTACTTC. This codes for CASSEWGDRQETQYF.